These T cell receptor beta chains were read from a single sample in a study of PD-1 blockade in classical Hodgkin lymphoma. Sequencing was performed with immunoSEQ multiplex PCR; in TCRdb, only in-frame clones are kept and a portion is missing. The repertoire includes about 21,000 clones, approximately 70% of them detected once, and 5.8% sits in the top ten. Source: peripheral blood mononuclear cells (PBMCs), taken at baseline. The receptor set was obtained from a human donor with classical Hodgkin lymphoma. CDR3s include the opening cysteine and the closing phenylalanine or tryptophan. Each record gives: D gene, V gene, clone size, J gene, CDR3 protein, CDR3 DNA. The D gene is left open where the match is weak. Expanded clones get a size class; other rows say once, few or many, or leave the size out.

D: TRBD1
V: TRBV6-5
size: NA
J: TRBJ2-7
CDR3: CASRGPGQGAFQYF
DNA: TGTGCCAGCAGGGGACCGGGACAGGGGGCGTTCCAGTACTTC

D: TRBD1
V: TRBV6-4
size: once
J: TRBJ1-5
CDR3: CASSYEQGVGPQHF
DNA: TGTGCCAGCAGTTACGAACAGGGGGTTGGCCCCCAGCATTTT

D: TRBD2
V: TRBV2
size: few
J: TRBJ2-1
CDR3: CASSFETSGSNEQFF
DNA: TGTGCCAGCAGTTTCGAGACTAGCGGGAGCAATGAGCAGTTCTTC

D: TRBD1
V: TRBV27
size: NA
J: TRBJ2-7
CDR3: CASSLIQGALKYF
DNA: TGTGCCAGCAGTTTAATCCAGGGGGCGTTAAAGTACTTC

D: NA
V: TRBV27
size: medium-sized
J: TRBJ2-2
CDR3: CASCPLYTGELFF
DNA: TGTGCCAGCTGCCCCCTTTACACCGGGGAGCTGTTTTTT

D: NA
V: TRBV5-6
size: NA
J: TRBJ1-2
CDR3: CASSFLTREGGGYTF
DNA: TGTGCCAGCAGCTTCCTCACTCGGGAAGGGGGTGGCTACACCTTC

D: NA
V: TRBV19
size: NA
J: TRBJ1-1
CDR3: CASSYRPAGEAFF
DNA: TGTGCCAGTAGTTATCGGCCCGCCGGTGAAGCTTTCTTT

D: NA
V: TRBV19
size: medium-sized
J: TRBJ2-6
CDR3: CASRQGSGANVLTF
DNA: TGTGCCAGTAGACAGGGTTCAGGGGCCAACGTCCTGACTTTC

D: NA
V: TRBV7-6
size: NA
J: TRBJ2-5
CDR3: CASSLDGGLQETQYF
DNA: TGTGCCAGCAGCTTAGACGGCGGGCTCCAAGAGACCCAGTACTTC

D: NA
V: TRBV11-2
size: once
J: TRBJ2-7
CDR3: CASSLGVRASYEQYF
DNA: TGTGCCAGCAGCTTAGGTGTCAGGGCCTCCTACGAGCAGTACTTC

D: NA
V: TRBV7-2
size: NA
J: TRBJ1-5
CDR3: CASSSGHSGGGNQPQHF
DNA: TGTGCCAGCAGCTCCGGACACTCCGGGGGGGGGAATCAGCCCCAGCATTTT

D: NA
V: TRBV7-9
size: NA
J: TRBJ1-4
CDR3: CASSPGSDPTNEKLFF
DNA: TGTGCCAGCAGCCCCGGGAGCGATCCAACTAATGAAAAACTGTTTTTT

D: NA
V: TRBV6-6
size: NA
J: TRBJ2-3
CDR3: CATTGFADTQYF
DNA: TGTGCCACCACAGGGTTTGCAGATACGCAGTATTTT

D: NA
V: TRBV5-1
size: NA
J: TRBJ1-1
CDR3: CASSSRGTEAFF
DNA: TGCGCCAGCAGCTCCAGGGGTACTGAAGCTTTCTTT

D: NA
V: TRBV6-5
size: NA
J: TRBJ2-3
CDR3: CASSSRTATSTDTQYF
DNA: TGTGCCAGCAGTTCCCGGACGGCTACTAGCACAGATACGCAGTATTTT

D: TRBD1
V: TRBV2
size: few
J: TRBJ1-3
CDR3: CASRGTGRNSGNTIYF
DNA: TGTGCCAGCCGGGGGACAGGGCGAAACTCTGGAAACACCATATATTTT

D: NA
V: TRBV28
size: NA
J: TRBJ1-2
CDR3: CASSRGANYGYTF
DNA: TGTGCCAGCAGTAGGGGGGCTAACTATGGCTACACCTTC

D: NA
V: TRBV12-1
size: large
J: TRBJ1-5
CDR3: CASSFPGQGFRSNQPQHF
DNA: TGTGCCAGCAGCTTTCCGGGACAGGGGTTCAGGAGCAATCAGCCCCAGCATTTT

D: NA
V: TRBV18
size: NA
J: TRBJ2-5
CDR3: CASSRGPPRAQETQYF
DNA: TGTGCCAGCTCACGGGGGCCTCCCCGGGCACAAGAGACCCAGTACTTC

D: NA
V: TRBV7-3
size: once
J: TRBJ2-2
CDR3: CASSPRDLRLKNTGELFF
DNA: TGTGCCAGCAGCCCGAGGGACCTCAGACTAAAGAACACCGGGGAGCTGTTTTTT

D: NA
V: TRBV7-2
size: once
J: TRBJ1-4
CDR3: CASSRRTTTNEKLFF
DNA: TGTGCCAGCAGCCGGCGGACCACAACTAATGAAAAACTGTTTTTT

D: NA
V: TRBV4-3
size: NA
J: TRBJ2-5
CDR3: CASSPHSGGRPQETQYF
DNA: TGCGCCAGCAGCCCTCATTCGGGGGGCAGGCCCCAAGAGACCCAGTACTTC

D: NA
V: TRBV19
size: NA
J: TRBJ2-5
CDR3: CASSITHRQDKTQYF
DNA: TGTGCCAGTAGTATCACACATAGACAGGACAAGACCCAGTACTTC

D: NA
V: TRBV5-4
size: NA
J: TRBJ2-5
CDR3: CASSLGGSGQFTQYF
DNA: TGTGCCAGCAGCTTGGGTGGGAGCGGGCAGTTTACCCAGTACTTC

D: NA
V: TRBV28
size: NA
J: TRBJ2-5
CDR3: CATSVGATQYF
DNA: TGTGCCACTTCGGTTGGCGCGACCCAGTACTTC

D: TRBD2
V: TRBV10-3
size: NA
J: TRBJ2-3
CDR3: CAIRGTSGDTQYF
DNA: TGTGCCATCAGGGGGACTAGCGGGGATACGCAGTATTTT

D: NA
V: TRBV14
size: NA
J: TRBJ2-5
CDR3: CASSHTVETQYF
DNA: TGTGCCAGCAGCCATACCGTGGAGACCCAGTACTTC

D: NA
V: TRBV7-3
size: NA
J: TRBJ1-1
CDR3: CASSLSDANTEAFF
DNA: TGTGCCAGCAGCTTAAGCGACGCAAACACTGAAGCTTTCTTT

D: TRBD1
V: TRBV30
size: NA
J: TRBJ1-5
CDR3: CAWSERDRGRGAQHF
DNA: TGTGCCTGGAGTGAGCGGGACAGGGGGCGGGGGGCCCAGCATTTT

D: NA
V: TRBV5-5
size: NA
J: TRBJ2-7
CDR3: CASSLVGGQVYEQYF
DNA: TGTGCCAGCAGCTTGGTCGGGGGGCAGGTCTACGAGCAGTACTTC

D: NA
V: TRBV11-2
size: NA
J: TRBJ1-1
CDR3: CASSPERLGGEAFF
DNA: TGTGCCAGCAGCCCCGAACGTTTGGGAGGTGAAGCTTTCTTT

D: NA
V: TRBV6-5
size: NA
J: TRBJ1-1
CDR3: CASSGPTVNTEAFF
DNA: TGTGCCAGCAGTGGGCCGACAGTGAACACTGAAGCTTTCTTT

D: NA
V: TRBV6-5
size: NA
J: TRBJ2-7
CDR3: CASSYSNRGRSYEQYF
DNA: TGTGCCAGCAGTTACTCTAACAGAGGAAGGTCCTACGAGCAGTACTTC

D: TRBD1
V: TRBV25-1
size: NA
J: TRBJ1-1
CDR3: CASSATGVVGAFF
DNA: TGTGCCAGCTCAGCTACAGGGGTGGTTGGAGCTTTCTTT

D: NA
V: TRBV19
size: NA
J: TRBJ2-7
CDR3: CASSITEGRNYEQYF
DNA: TGTGCCAGTAGTATTACCGAGGGAAGGAACTACGAGCAGTACTTC

D: NA
V: TRBV28
size: medium-sized
J: TRBJ1-2
CDR3: CASSFPPRGADYGYTF
DNA: TGTGCCAGCAGCTTCCCTCCCCGAGGGGCCGACTATGGCTACACCTTC

D: NA
V: TRBV5-4
size: few
J: TRBJ1-4
CDR3: CASSPKGGVNEKLFF
DNA: TGTGCCAGCAGCCCGAAAGGGGGAGTGAATGAAAAACTGTTTTTT

D: NA
V: TRBV29-1
size: few
J: TRBJ2-3
CDR3: CSVELRSTDTQYF
DNA: TGCAGCGTTGAGCTCCGTAGCACAGATACGCAGTATTTT

D: TRBD2
V: TRBV28
size: NA
J: TRBJ2-7
CDR3: CASSALGGTSYEQYF
DNA: TGTGCCAGCAGTGCCCTGGGGGGGACCTCCTACGAGCAGTACTTC

D: TRBD2
V: TRBV28
size: NA
J: TRBJ2-4
CDR3: CASSLAGGGNIQYF
DNA: TGTGCCAGCAGTCTCGCGGGAGGGGGTAACATTCAGTACTTC

D: TRBD1
V: TRBV6-5
size: NA
J: TRBJ2-7
CDR3: CASSPGTGRYEQYF
DNA: TGTGCCAGCAGTCCCGGGACAGGGCGATACGAGCAGTACTTC

D: NA
V: TRBV4-1
size: NA
J: TRBJ2-3
CDR3: CASSQVDMGFTDTQYF
DNA: TGCGCCAGCAGCCAAGTCGACATGGGGTTCACAGATACGCAGTATTTT

D: TRBD1
V: TRBV29-1
size: NA
J: TRBJ2-7
CDR3: CSVLRDREPTYEQYF
DNA: TGCAGCGTGCTCCGGGACAGGGAACCGACCTACGAGCAGTACTTC

D: NA
V: TRBV18
size: NA
J: TRBJ1-5
CDR3: CASSLSGTSSNQPQHF
DNA: TGTGCCAGCTCACTGTCCGGGACTTCTAGCAATCAGCCCCAGCATTTT

D: NA
V: TRBV6-5
size: few
J: TRBJ1-2
CDR3: CASSRVDGGSGYTF
DNA: TGTGCCAGCAGCCGAGTTGACGGGGGCTCGGGCTACACCTTC

D: NA
V: TRBV29-1
size: NA
J: TRBJ2-2
CDR3: CSVDRGNTGELFF
DNA: TGCAGCGTTGACAGGGGGAACACCGGGGAGCTGTTTTTT